Listed below are T cell receptor beta chains from one sample, sequenced in a study of T cells in Graves' hyperthyroidism and ophthalmopathy. One entry per CDR3 protein, called by TCRdb with MiXCR from the multiplex PCR reads. The table includes a few hundred thousand distinct CDR3 sequences, around a quarter detected once. The material sequenced was blood. These receptors came from a man aged 50-59 years with Graves' hyperthyroidism. Both conserved end residues are part of each CDR3. A D gene is named only where the DNA matches it firmly. For some rows the clone size is stated as once, few or many, or as a class when expanded; others skip it.

j_call clone_size d_call v_call cdr3_aa cdr3_nt
TRBJ2-7 many TRBD1 TRBV5-6 CASGTGLEGEQYF TGTGCCAGCGGGACAGGGTTAGAAGGCGAGCAGTACTTC
TRBJ2-3 many NA TRBV20-1 CSARGARGELDTQYF TGCAGTGCTAGAGGCGCCCGAGGCGAGCTCGATACGCAGTATTTT
TRBJ1-5 NA NA TRBV15 CATSSPGQWDQPQHF TGTGCCACCAGCAGTCCTGGACAGTGGGATCAGCCCCAGCATTTT
TRBJ2-7 many TRBD1 TRBV7-2 CASSLGGQGIYEQYF TGTGCCAGCAGCTTAGGAGGACAGGGGATATACGAGCAGTACTTC
TRBJ2-1 many TRBD2 TRBV27 CASSLLGSGRGNEQFF TGTGCCAGCAGTTTACTGGGTAGCGGGAGGGGAAATGAGCAGTTCTTC
TRBJ2-7 many TRBD1 TRBV29-1 CSVGQGLNEYEQYF TGCAGCGTTGGACAGGGGCTTAATGAGTACGAGCAGTACTTC
TRBJ1-3 NA NA TRBV12-3/TRBV12-4 CASSPYSGNTIYF TGTGCCAGCAGTCCTTACTCTGGAAACACCATATATTTT
TRBJ1-2 NA NA TRBV24-1 CATSDSINRAGGYGYTF TGTGCCACCAGTGATTCGATAAACAGGGCGGGAGGCTATGGCTACACCTTC
TRBJ1-2 few TRBD1 TRBV20-1 CSARGQLNYGYTF TGCAGTGCGAGGGGACAGCTTAACTATGGCTACACCTTC
TRBJ2-2 NA NA TRBV18 CASSPPARGTGELFF TGTGCCAGCTCACCACCGGCCAGGGGCACCGGGGAGCTGTTTTTT
TRBJ2-1 NA NA TRBV6-1 CASSERLFSYNEQFF TGTGCCAGCAGTGAACGACTTTTCTCCTACAATGAGCAGTTCTTC
TRBJ2-1 NA TRBD2 TRBV2 CASSILSSGIVEQFF TGTGCCAGCTCAATTTTGTCTAGCGGGATTGTTGAGCAGTTCTTC
TRBJ2-5 many TRBD2 TRBV3-1 CASSQRAGMGETQYF TGTGCCAGCAGCCAAAGAGCGGGAATGGGAGAGACCCAGTACTTC
TRBJ2-1 many NA TRBV20-1 CSASPETLRWNNEQFF TGCAGTGCTAGTCCCGAGACTCTCAGATGGAACAATGAGCAGTTCTTC